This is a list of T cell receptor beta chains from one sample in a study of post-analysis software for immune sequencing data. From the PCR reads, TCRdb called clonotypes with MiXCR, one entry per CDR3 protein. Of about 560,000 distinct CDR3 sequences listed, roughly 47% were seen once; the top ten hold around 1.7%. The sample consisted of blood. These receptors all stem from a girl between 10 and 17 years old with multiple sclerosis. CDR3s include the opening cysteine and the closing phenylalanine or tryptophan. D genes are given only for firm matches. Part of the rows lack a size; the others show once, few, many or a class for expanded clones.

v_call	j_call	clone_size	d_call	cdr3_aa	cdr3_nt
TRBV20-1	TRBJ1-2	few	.	CSAKVLRPFGGYTF	TGCAGTGCTAAGGTTCTGAGACCCTTCGGTGGCTACACCTTC
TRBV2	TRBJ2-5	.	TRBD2	CASSAGLAGVLQETQYF	TGTGCCAGCAGTGCAGGACTAGCGGGGGTGCTACAAGAGACCCAGTACTTC
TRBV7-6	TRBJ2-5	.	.	CASSLDLRVQETQYF	TGTGCCAGCAGCTTAGATCTCAGGGTGCAAGAGACCCAGTACTTC
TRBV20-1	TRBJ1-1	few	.	CSAVRRVDTEAFF	TGCAGTGCTGTCCGGAGGGTAGACACTGAAGCTTTCTTT
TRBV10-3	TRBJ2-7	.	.	CAIFKGARQADSYEQYF	TGTGCCATATTTAAAGGGGCTCGACAGGCCGATTCCTACGAGCAGTACTTC
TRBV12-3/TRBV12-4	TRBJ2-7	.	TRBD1	CASRLGGQGYEQYF	TGTGCCAGCAGGTTAGGCGGACAGGGTTACGAGCAGTACTTC
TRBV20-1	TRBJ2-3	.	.	CSAVDTRVTDTQYF	TGCAGTGCTGTGGACACAAGGGTCACAGATACGCAGTATTTT
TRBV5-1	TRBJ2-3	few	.	CASSSSPGRADTQYF	TGCGCCAGCAGCAGTTCCCCAGGGCGGGCAGATACGCAGTATTTT
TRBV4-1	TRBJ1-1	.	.	CASSRYRGRGYTEAFF	TGCGCCAGCAGCCGATATAGGGGTAGAGGGTACACTGAAGCTTTCTTT
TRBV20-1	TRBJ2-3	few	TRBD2	CSAPPGTSLDTQYF	TGCAGTGCCCCCCCGGGGACTAGCTTAGATACGCAGTATTTT
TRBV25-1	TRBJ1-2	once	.	CASSDSGPINYGYTF	TGTGCCAGCAGTGACTCGGGACCGATCAACTATGGCTACACCTTC
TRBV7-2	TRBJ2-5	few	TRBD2	CTSSSGGTSQETQYF	TGTACCAGCAGCTCGGGGGGGACTAGTCAAGAGACCCAGTACTTC
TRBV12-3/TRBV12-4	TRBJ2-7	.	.	CASTFGGGLDEQYF	TGTGCCAGCACCTTCGGAGGGGGGCTGGACGAGCAGTACTTC
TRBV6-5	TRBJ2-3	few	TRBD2	CASSFERGSTDTQYF	TGTGCCAGCAGTTTTGAGCGGGGGAGCACAGATACGCAGTATTTT
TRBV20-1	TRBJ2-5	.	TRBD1	CSAIHRGRETQYF	TGCAGTGCTATTCACAGGGGGCGCGAGACCCAGTACTTC
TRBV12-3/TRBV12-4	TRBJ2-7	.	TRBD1	CASSPGGGQTYEQYF	TGTGCCAGCAGTCCAGGGGGTGGGCAGACCTACGAGCAGTACTTC
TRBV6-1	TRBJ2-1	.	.	CASIDRGKRREQFF	TGTGCCAGCATAGATAGGGGGAAGAGACGTGAGCAGTTCTTC
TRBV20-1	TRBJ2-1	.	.	CSAPWGGSNSYNEQFF	TGCAGTGCTCCTTGGGGCGGTAGTAATTCCTACAATGAGCAGTTCTTC
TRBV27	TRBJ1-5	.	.	CASSSTGEPQHF	TGTGCCAGCAGTTCGACCGGGGAGCCCCAGCATTTT
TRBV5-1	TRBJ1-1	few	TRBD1	CASSLETGGITEAFF	TGCGCCAGCAGCTTGGAAACAGGGGGAATCACTGAAGCTTTCTTT
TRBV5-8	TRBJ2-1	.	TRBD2	CASSHALAGAHAGQFF	TGTGCCAGCAGCCATGCTCTAGCGGGAGCCCATGCCGGGCAGTTCTTC
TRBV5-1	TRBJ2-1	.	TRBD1	CASSPTGQGTYNEQFF	TGCGCCAGCAGCCCCACGGGACAGGGTACCTACAATGAGCAGTTCTTC
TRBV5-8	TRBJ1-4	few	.	CASSPTGGGFNEKLFF	TGTGCCAGCAGCCCGACCGGGGGAGGGTTTAATGAAAAACTGTTTTTT
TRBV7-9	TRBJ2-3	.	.	CASRIGTVTDTQYF	TGTGCCAGCAGGATTGGGACTGTTACAGATACGCAGTATTTT
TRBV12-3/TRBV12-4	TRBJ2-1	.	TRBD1	CASSLVRDRRSYNEQFF	TGTGCCAGCAGTTTAGTCCGGGACAGGCGCTCCTACAATGAGCAGTTCTTC
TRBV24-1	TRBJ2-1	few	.	CATSDRSSASVNEQFF	TGTGCCACCAGTGACCGATCTAGCGCCTCGGTGAATGAGCAGTTCTTC
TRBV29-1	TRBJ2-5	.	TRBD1	CSVVSGTALWTQYF	TGCAGCGTTGTCTCAGGGACAGCATTATGGACCCAGTACTTC
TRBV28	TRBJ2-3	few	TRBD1	CASSSPGQGAPDTQYF	TGTGCCAGCAGTTCACCGGGACAGGGGGCACCAGATACGCAGTATTTT
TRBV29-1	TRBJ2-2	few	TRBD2	CSVSASGTGELFF	TGCAGCGTTTCGGCTAGCGGGACCGGGGAGCTGTTTTTT
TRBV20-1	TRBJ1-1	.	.	CSASRETEAFF	TGCAGTGCTAGCCGGGAGACTGAAGCTTTCTTT
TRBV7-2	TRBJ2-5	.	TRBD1	CASSLVGTGRETQYF	TGTGCCAGCAGCTTAGTAGGGACAGGGAGGGAGACCCAGTACTTC
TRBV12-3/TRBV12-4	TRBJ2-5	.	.	CASSPPGAEETQYF	TGTGCCAGCAGTCCCCCGGGAGCCGAAGAGACCCAGTACTTC
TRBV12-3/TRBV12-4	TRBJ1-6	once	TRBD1	CASRPTGNNPPLHF	TGTGCCAGCAGGCCGACAGGGAATAATCCACCCCTCCACTTT
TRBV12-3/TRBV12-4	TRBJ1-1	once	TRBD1	CASREGTANTEAFF	TGTGCCAGCAGAGAGGGGACAGCTAACACTGAAGCTTTCTTT
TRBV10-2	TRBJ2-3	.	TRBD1	CASSEQGEDTQYF	TGCGCCAGCAGTGAACAGGGGGAAGATACGCAGTATTTT
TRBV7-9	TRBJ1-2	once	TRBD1	CASSPEGAYYGYTF	TGTGCCAGCAGCCCCGAGGGGGCCTACTATGGCTACACCTTC
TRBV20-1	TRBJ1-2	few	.	CSARLARTDYGYTF	TGCAGTGCTAGATTGGCTCGGACGGACTATGGCTACACCTTC
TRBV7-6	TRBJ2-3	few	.	CASSYLALGTDTQYF	TGTGCCAGCAGTTACCTAGCTCTGGGTACAGATACGCAGTATTTT
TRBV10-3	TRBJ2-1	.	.	CATLPGGLYNEQFF	TGTGCCACCCTTCCTGGTGGCCTCTACAATGAGCAGTTCTTC
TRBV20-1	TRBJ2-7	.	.	CSASRPYPSYEQYF	TGCAGTGCCTCGAGACCCTACCCCTCCTACGAGCAGTACTTC
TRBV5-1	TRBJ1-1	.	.	CASTNYGRGAEAFF	TGCGCCAGCACCAATTACGGGCGCGGGGCTGAAGCTTTCTTT
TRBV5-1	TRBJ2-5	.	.	CASSPYGQTSQETQYF	TGCGCCAGCAGCCCATATGGACAGACCTCCCAAGAGACCCAGTACTTC
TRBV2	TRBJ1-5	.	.	CASSVDQASSNQPQHF	TGTGCCAGCAGTGTCGATCAAGCGTCGAGCAATCAGCCCCAGCATTTT
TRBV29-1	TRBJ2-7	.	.	CSALVEYSYEQYF	TGCAGCGCCCTCGTAGAATACTCCTACGAGCAGTACTTC
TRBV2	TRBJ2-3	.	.	CASKRGITDTQYF	TGTGCCAGCAAGCGAGGAATCACAGATACGCAGTATTTT
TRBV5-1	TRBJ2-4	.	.	CASSLVPAKNIRYF	TGCGCCAGCAGCTTGGTTCCAGCCAAAAACATTCGGTACTTC
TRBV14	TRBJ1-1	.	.	CASRTRQMAFF	TGTGCCAGCAGGACCCGGCAGATGGCTTTCTTT
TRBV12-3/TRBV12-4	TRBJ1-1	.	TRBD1	CASSFPRQGASTEAFF	TGTGCCAGCAGTTTCCCCCGCCAGGGGGCGAGCACTGAAGCTTTCTTT
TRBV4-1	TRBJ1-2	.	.	CASSQPWGRGDGYTF	TGCGCCAGCAGCCAACCATGGGGGAGGGGTGATGGCTACACCTTC
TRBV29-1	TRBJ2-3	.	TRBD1	CSVEGDRERGHTDTQYF	TGCAGCGTTGAAGGTGACAGGGAGAGAGGACACACAGATACGCAGTATTTT
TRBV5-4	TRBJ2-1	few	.	CASSPPGTAYNEQFF	TGTGCCAGCAGCCCCCCGGGGACCGCGTACAATGAGCAGTTCTTC
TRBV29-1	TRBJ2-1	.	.	CSVLGANEQFF	TGCAGCGTTCTGGGTGCCAATGAGCAGTTCTTC
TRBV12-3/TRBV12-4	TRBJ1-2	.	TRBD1	CASSWDRVSYGYTF	TGTGCCAGCAGTTGGGACAGGGTCAGCTATGGCTACACCTTC
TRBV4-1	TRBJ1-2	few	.	CASSQFVRADYGYTF	TGCGCCAGCAGCCAATTTGTCAGGGCGGACTATGGCTACACCTTC